Listed below are T cell receptor beta chains from one sample, sequenced in a study of T cells in Graves' hyperthyroidism and ophthalmopathy. MiXCR was run by TCRdb on the multiplex PCR reads, yielding one entry per CDR3 protein. The table has 600,000 to 650,000 distinct CDR3 sequences, around 20% seen once; the top ten hold 34%. The sample taken for sequencing was blood. The receptors derive from a man aged 30 to 45 with Graves' ophthalmopathy. The conserved cysteine and the conserved F or W are not part of the CDR3 here. D genes are given only for firm matches. Size is stated for part of the rows, as once, few or many counts, or as a class when the clone is expanded.

j_gene | abundance | d_gene | v_gene | CDR3aa
TRBJ1-1 | NA | NA | TRBV5-1 | ASSPYRVRYTEAF
TRBJ2-3 | few | TRBD1 | TRBV20-1 | SAWTGLTQY
TRBJ1-1 | many | NA | TRBV6-1 | ASRTAENTEAF
TRBJ1-6 | many | TRBD1 | TRBV7-2 | ASSKRQGNNSPLH
TRBJ1-2 | few | NA | TRBV2 | ASTEGGLYYGYT
TRBJ2-2 | few | TRBD1 | TRBV20-1 | SARDQRQGNTGELF
TRBJ1-5 | NA | TRBD1 | TRBV12-5 | ASGLGRDRAPAGCNQPQH
TRBJ2-3 | many | NA | TRBV11-2 | ASSLMADTQY
TRBJ1-6 | few | NA | TRBV15 | ATSRDREGGSPLH
TRBJ2-7 | few | TRBD1 | TRBV7-9 | ASSFGNRGYEQY
TRBJ2-3 | NA | NA | TRBV5-6 | ASSLFLTDTQY
TRBJ1-1 | NA | NA | TRBV18 | ASSPERRHNLNTEAF
TRBJ2-2 | few | TRBD2 | TRBV12-3/TRBV12-4 | ASSRASGYTGELF
TRBJ1-1 | NA | TRBD1 | TRBV28 | ASKPGQVYTEAF
TRBJ1-4 | NA | TRBD1 | TRBV7-9 | ASSSIGTGREKLF
TRBJ2-3 | NA | NA | TRBV3-2 | ASSEGRRSTDTQY
TRBJ2-1 | NA | TRBD2 | TRBV9 | ASSVDPSGTYNEQF
TRBJ1-6 | NA | TRBD1 | TRBV28 | ASGGQPGGSPIH
TRBJ2-7 | few | TRBD1 | TRBV6-1 | ASTNRGSYEQY
TRBJ2-3 | NA | NA | TRBV30 | AWALGPSTDTQY
TRBJ2-5 | many | TRBD2 | TRBV4-2 | ASSRTSGREEETQY
TRBJ1-4 | NA | NA | TRBV2 | ASRPEGSTNEKLF